This T cell receptor beta chain was sequenced during a study of T cell repertoires in cytomegalovirus infection. TCRdb re-analysed the reads in MiXCR, keeping a single row per CDR3 protein. This repertoire shows around 900,000 distinct CDR3 sequences, 30% to 40% found once; its top ten account for about an eighth. This clonotype came up a few times. Its antigen is undetermined. The conserved closing phenylalanine or tryptophan is absent in this CDR3, likely reflecting a read error. CDR3 size: 15 residues. Germline V gene sequence: CDR1 LNHDA, CDR2 SQIVND (reference sequence). V lost 3 bases and J lost 5, with 16 bases in between.

This TCR was recovered from a human donor in good health (CMV status not recorded). Some clones in this sample may be carry-over from other donors' samples. This sample comprised cultured CD8+ T cells from PBMCs, obtained from culture after CMV antigen stimulation. The chain is built from TRBV19 and TRBJ1-1, with a tentative D call TRBD1 (6 bases). CDR3 region: CASSIEGQGLTEAFL. In DNA, the CDR3 is TGTGCCAGTAGTATTGAGGGCCAGGGGTTGACTGAAGCTTTCCTT.